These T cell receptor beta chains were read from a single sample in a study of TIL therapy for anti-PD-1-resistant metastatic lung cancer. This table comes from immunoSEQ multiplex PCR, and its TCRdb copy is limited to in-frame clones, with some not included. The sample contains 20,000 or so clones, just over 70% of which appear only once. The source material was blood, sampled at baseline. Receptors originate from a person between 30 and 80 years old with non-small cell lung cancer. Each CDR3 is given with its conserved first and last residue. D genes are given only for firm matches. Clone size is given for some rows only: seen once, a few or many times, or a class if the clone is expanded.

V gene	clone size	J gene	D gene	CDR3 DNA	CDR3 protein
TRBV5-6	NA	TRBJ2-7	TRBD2	TGTGCCAGCAGCTTGGCCGGGAGGGAGGGATACTTC	CASSLAGREGYF
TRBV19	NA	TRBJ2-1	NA	TGTGCCAGTAGTATAGACGGGGGATCCTACAATGAGCAGTTCTTC	CASSIDGGSYNEQFF
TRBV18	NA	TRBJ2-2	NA	TGTGCCAGCTCACCCCCCGGGAAGGGAAACACCGGGGAGCTGTTTTTT	CASSPPGKGNTGELFF
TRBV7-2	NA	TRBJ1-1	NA	TGTGCCAGCATTCAAAGGGGCGCCTATACTGAAGCTTTCTTT	CASIQRGAYTEAFF
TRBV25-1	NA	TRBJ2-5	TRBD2	TGTGCCAGCAGTGCACAGCCGGGACTAGCGACAGAGACCCAGTACTTC	CASSAQPGLATETQYF
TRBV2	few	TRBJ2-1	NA	TGTGCCAGCAGTGGGTCGAATATGGTCTTC	CASSGSNMVF
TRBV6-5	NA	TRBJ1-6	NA	TGTGCCAGCAGTTACTCGAGAGAATATTCACCCCTCCACTTT	CASSYSREYSPLHF
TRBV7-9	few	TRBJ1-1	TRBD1	TGTGCCAGCAGCCTACAGGGGGGAAGCACTGAAGCTTTCTTT	CASSLQGGSTEAFF
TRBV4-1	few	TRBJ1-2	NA	TGCGCCAGCAGCCAAGCGTACAGGAGTAACTATGGCTACACCTTC	CASSQAYRSNYGYTF
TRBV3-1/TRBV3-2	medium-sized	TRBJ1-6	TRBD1	TGTGCCAGCAGCCCTCCGGGACAGGGATCACCCCTCCACTTT	CASSPPGQGSPLHF
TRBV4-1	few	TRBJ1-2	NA	TGCGCCAGCAGCCCCGGACACTATGGCTACACCTTC	CASSPGHYGYTF
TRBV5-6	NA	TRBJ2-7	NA	TGTGCCAGCAGCTTGGGGGCAGTCAACGAGCAGTACTTC	CASSLGAVNEQYF
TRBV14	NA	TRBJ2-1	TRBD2	TGTGCCAGCAGCCAAACCAGTGGTGGGCTAGCGGGGGGCCGGAATGAGCAGTTCTTC	CASSQTSGGLAGGRNEQFF